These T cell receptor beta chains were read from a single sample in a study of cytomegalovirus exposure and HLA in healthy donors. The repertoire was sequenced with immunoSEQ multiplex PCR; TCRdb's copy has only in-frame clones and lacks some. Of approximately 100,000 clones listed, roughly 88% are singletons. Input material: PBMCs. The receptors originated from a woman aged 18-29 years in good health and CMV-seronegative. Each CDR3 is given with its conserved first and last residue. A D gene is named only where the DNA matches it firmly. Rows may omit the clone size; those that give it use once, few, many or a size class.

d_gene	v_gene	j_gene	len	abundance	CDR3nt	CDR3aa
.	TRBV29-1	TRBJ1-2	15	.	TGCAGCGTTGTCGCCACAGGTTTGGGGTACTATGGCTACACCTTC	CSVVATGLGYYGYTF
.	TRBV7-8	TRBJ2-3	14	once	TGTGCCAGCAGCACACGGGGTGTTCGGGATACGCAGTATTTT	CASSTRGVRDTQYF
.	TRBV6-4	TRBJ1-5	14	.	TGTGCCAGCAGTTGTCTTACTTTTCGTCAGCCCCAGCATTTT	CASSCLTFRQPQHF
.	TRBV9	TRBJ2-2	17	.	TGTGCCAGCAGCGTAGATTCAGGGTCTGATAACACCGGGGAGCTGTTTTTT	CASSVDSGSDNTGELFF
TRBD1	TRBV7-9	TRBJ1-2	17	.	TGTTCCAGCAGCATTAAGGGCCCCCCGGGACAGCTCTATGGCTACACCTTC	CSSSIKGPPGQLYGYTF
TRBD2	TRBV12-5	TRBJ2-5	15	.	TGTGCTAGTGGTCCCCCCGGGGGGGGGAGGGAGACCCAGTACTTC	CASGPPGGGRETQYF
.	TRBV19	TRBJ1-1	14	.	TGTGCCAGTAGTGAGCACCAGACTCACACTGAAGCTTTCTTT	CASSEHQTHTEAFF
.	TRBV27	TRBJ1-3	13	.	TGTGCCAGCAGTTTTAGCTCTGGAAACACCATATATTTT	CASSFSSGNTIYF
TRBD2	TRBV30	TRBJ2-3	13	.	TGTGCCTCGCCAGCGGGGAGCACAGATACGCAGTATTTT	CASPAGSTDTQYF
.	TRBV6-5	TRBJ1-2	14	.	TGTGCCAGCAGTTCACTACAGGGTCCGTATGGCTACACCTTC	CASSSLQGPYGYTF
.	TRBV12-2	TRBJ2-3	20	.	TGTGCAAGTCGCTTAGCGGCAGCTAGCGGGGGAACCGCTAGCACAGATACGCAGTATTTT	CASRLAAASGGTASTDTQYF
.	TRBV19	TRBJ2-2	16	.	TGTGCCAGTAGTATCGACAGGGAGGTGATCCCCGGGGAGCTGTTTTTT	CASSIDREVIPGELFF
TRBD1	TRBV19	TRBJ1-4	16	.	TGTGCCAGTAAAAGCCCCCGGCCAGGGGGAGAAGAAAAACTGTTTTTT	CASKSPRPGGEEKLFF
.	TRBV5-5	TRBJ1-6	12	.	TGTGCCAGCAGTGAACAAGATTCACCCCTCCACTTT	CASSEQDSPLHF
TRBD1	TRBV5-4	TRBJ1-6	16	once	TGTGCCAGCAGCTTGGGACAGGGGGATTATAATTCACCCCTCCACTTT	CASSLGQGDYNSPLHF
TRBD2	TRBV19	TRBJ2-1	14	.	TGTGCCAGTAGTATAAGGACTAGCGACTATGAGCAGTTCTTC	CASSIRTSDYEQFF
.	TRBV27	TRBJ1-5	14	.	TGTGCCAGCAGGGATAACAGGGTCAGTCAGCCCCAGCATTTT	CASRDNRVSQPQHF
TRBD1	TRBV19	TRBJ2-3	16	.	TGTGCCAGTACCCGGTTCGGACAGGGGGGCACAGATACGCAGTATTTT	CASTRFGQGGTDTQYF
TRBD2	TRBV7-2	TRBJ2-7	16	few	TGTGCCAGCAGCTTAGTTCGGAGCGGGAGGGCTACCGAGCAGTACTTC	CASSLVRSGRATEQYF
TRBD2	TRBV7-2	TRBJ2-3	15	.	TGTGCCAGCAGGTACAGCGGGGAAGCCACAGATACGCAGTATTTT	CASRYSGEATDTQYF
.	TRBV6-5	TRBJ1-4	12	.	TGTGCCAGCGCAGCAACTAATGAAAAACTGTTTTTT	CASAATNEKLFF
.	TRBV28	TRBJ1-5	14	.	TGTGCCAGCAGTCCCACAGGAGCGGGCCAGCCCCAGCATTTT	CASSPTGAGQPQHF